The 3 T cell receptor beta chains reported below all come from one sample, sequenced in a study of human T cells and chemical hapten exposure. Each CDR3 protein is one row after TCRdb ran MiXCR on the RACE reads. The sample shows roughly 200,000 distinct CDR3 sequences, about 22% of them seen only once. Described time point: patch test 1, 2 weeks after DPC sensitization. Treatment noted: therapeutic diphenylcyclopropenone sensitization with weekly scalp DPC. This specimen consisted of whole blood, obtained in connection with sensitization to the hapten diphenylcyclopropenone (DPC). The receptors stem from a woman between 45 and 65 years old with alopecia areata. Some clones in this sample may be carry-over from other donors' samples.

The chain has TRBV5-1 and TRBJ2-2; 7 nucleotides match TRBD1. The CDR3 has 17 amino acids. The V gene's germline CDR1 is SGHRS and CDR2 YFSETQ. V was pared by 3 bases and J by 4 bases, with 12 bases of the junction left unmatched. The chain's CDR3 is CASSSGIDRVVTGELFF. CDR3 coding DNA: TGCGCCAGCAGCTCCGGGATCGACAGGGTGGTCACCGGGGAGCTGTTTTTT.

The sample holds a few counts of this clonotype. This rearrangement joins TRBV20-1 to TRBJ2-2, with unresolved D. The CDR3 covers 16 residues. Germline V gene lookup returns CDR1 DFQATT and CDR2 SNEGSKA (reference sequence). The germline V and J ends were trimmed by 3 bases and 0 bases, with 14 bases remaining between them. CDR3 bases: TGCAGTGCTAGGCCCTTAAGATTCTCGAACACCGGGGAGCTGTTTTTT. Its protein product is CSARPLRFSNTGELFF.

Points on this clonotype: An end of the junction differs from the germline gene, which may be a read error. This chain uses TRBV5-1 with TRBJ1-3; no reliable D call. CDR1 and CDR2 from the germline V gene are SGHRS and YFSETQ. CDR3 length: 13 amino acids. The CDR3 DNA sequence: TGCGCCAGCAGCTTGGACGATGGATACACCATATATTTT. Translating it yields CASSLDDGYTIYF.